This T cell receptor beta chain was profiled in a study of T-cell reconstitution after alpha-beta-depleted transplantation in children. Unique molecular identifiers were used in preparing the TCRbeta library. MiXCR was run by TCRdb on the PCR reads, yielding one entry per CDR3 protein. In the table there are 450,000 to 600,000 distinct CDR3 sequences, roughly a tenth of which are singletons. At least ten counts were recorded for this clonotype. Its antigen is still unknown. Looked up from germline, CDR1 is SEHNR and CDR2 is FQNEAQ (reference sequence). J was trimmed by 4 bases and V by 6 bases; bases with no gene match: 6. This CDR3 has 15 amino acids. Study-level points and caveats: Reportedly, alpha-beta T cells present about two months post-transplant originated from several hundred expanded clones of graft origin. The study traced high day-60 TCRbeta diversity in some patients to surviving recipient T cells and thymic progenitors.

The chain combines TRBV7-9 with TRBJ2-7, with 13 bases that match TRBD2. The specimen comprised PBMCs, sampled before TCRalphabeta/CD19-depleted stem cell transplant. This TCR was sampled from a child younger than 10 with inherited bone marrow failure, due to receive a stem cell transplant. CDR3 amino acids: CASRPRLAGGYEQYF. CDR3 in DNA: TGTGCCAGCAGACCGAGACTAGCGGGAGGTTACGAGCAGTACTTC.